This T cell receptor (beta chain) was documented in a study of blood T cell repertoires in COVID-19. Germline CDR1 and CDR2: SGHVS and FQNEAQ. V gave up 5 bases and J gave up 7 bases, with 9 bases separating them. The CDR3 extends over 12 amino acids. Repertoires were generated with immunoSEQ multiplex PCR, while TCRdb's copy carries only in-frame clones and drops some. The table lists under 250,000 clones, over 75% of them singletons. The receptor was isolated from a man younger than 40 who had recovered from COVID-19. Sequencing used peripheral blood. The chain joins TRBV7-8 to TRBJ2-4; D unclear. In DNA form, the CDR3 reads TGTGCCAGCAGCCCTTCTAGGAACATTCAGTACTTC. This sequence encodes CASSPSRNIQYF. The whole variable domain, remainder taken from reference TRBV7-8 and TRBJ2-4, is GAGVSQSPRYKVAKRGQDVALRCDPISGHVSLFWYQQALGQGPEFLTYFQNEAQLDKSGLPSDRFFAERPEGSVSTLKIQRTQQEDSAVYLCASSPSRNIQYFGAGTRLSVL.